Below, 8 T cell receptor beta chains from the same sample are listed, as sequenced in a study of OX40 agonist ivuxolimab in advanced cancers. The protocol was immunoSEQ multiplex PCR, while the TCRdb copy is restricted to in-frame clones and leaves out a portion. The repertoire holds tens of thousands of clones, with about 90% as singletons. Sequences were derived from CD4+ or CD8+ T cells sorted from blood, sampled in a trial of the OX40 agonist ivuxolimab. The receptors derive from an adult with an advanced solid tumor such as melanoma, head and neck, liver or kidney cancer.

This chain links TRBV7-9 with TRBJ2-5; TRBD1 might be the D (6 bases). Trimming stripped 7 bases from V and 5 bases from J, with 14 bases between. Looked up from germline, CDR1 is SEHNR and CDR2 is FQNEAQ (reference sequence). CDR3 size: 13 residues. Here the CDR3 reads CASTSGAGETQYF. The DNA for the CDR3 is TGTGCCAGCACCTCAGGGGCCGGGGAGACCCAGTACTTC. Looking up the rest from reference TRBV7-9 and TRBJ2-5 gives the full variable domain: DTGVSQNPRHKITKRGQNVTFRCDPISEHNRLYWYRQTLGQGPEFLTYFQNEAQLEKSRLLSDRFSAERPKGSFSTLEIQRTEQGDSAMYLCASTSGAGETQYFGPGTRLLVL.

The V call is TRBV7-6, the J call TRBJ2-6; tentatively, D is TRBD1 or TRBD2 (5 bases each). The germline CDR1 and CDR2 sequences are SGHVS and FNYEAQ. The CDR3 covers 15 residues. Trimming pared 0 bases from V and 2 bases from J, leaving 5 bases between. The CDR3: CASSLAGAGANVLTF. CDR3 nucleotides: TGTGCCAGCAGCTTAGCGGGGGCTGGGGCCAACGTCCTGACTTTC.

This sequence joins TRBV7-3 and TRBJ2-2, with no clear D. Trimming removed 1 base from V and 6 bases from J, with 6 bases in between. From germline, CDR1 is SGHTA and CDR2 FQGTGA. This CDR3 region has 13 residues. The CDR3 region has the DNA TGTGCCAGCAGCTTAATCCCCCCCGGGGAGCTGTTTTTT. Amino acid sequence: CASSLIPPGELFF.

This chain connects TRBV11-2 to TRBJ2-7, with a tentative D call TRBD1 (5 bases). The length of the CDR3 is 14 residues. V was pared by 2 bases and J by 4 bases, with 12 bases between. Germline V CDR1 and CDR2: SGHAT, FQNNGV. CDR3 loop: CASSLRQTVYEQYF. The CDR3 bases are TGTGCCAGCAGCTTACGACAGACAGTGTACGAGCAGTACTTC.

This chain connects TRBV4-3 to TRBJ2-7; 9 bases match TRBD1. The V gene end was trimmed by 2 bases and the J gene end by 4 bases; junction bases not matched to a gene: 6. This CDR3 is 15 amino acids long. From germline, CDR1 is LGHNA and CDR2 YSLEER. The CDR3 is CASSQNSGQGYEQYF. CDR3 coding DNA: TGCGCCAGCAGCCAAAATTCGGGACAGGGTTACGAGCAGTACTTC.

Details on this clone: Relative to the germline gene, one junction end is altered; a read error may explain this. The rearrangement joins TRBV19 to TRBJ1-2, with D perhaps matching TRBD1 (5 bases). This CDR3 has 15 amino acids. Germline CDR1 and CDR2: LNHDA and SQIVND (reference sequence). The CDR3 reads CAGRELQAGNYGYTF. For the CDR3, the DNA is TGTGCCGGTAGGGAGTTACAGGCGGGGAACTATGGCTACACCTTC.

The chain recombines TRBV2 with TRBJ2-3; D call uncertain. The CDR3 covers 14 residues. Germline V gene lookup returns CDR1 SNHLY and CDR2 FYNNEI. Deletions cut 8 bases from V and 0 bases from J, with 12 bases between. The CDR3 DNA follows: TGTGCCAGCCAGGAGTCCGGGAGCACAGATACGCAGTATTTT. As protein: CASQESGSTDTQYF.

A few counts support this clone. The chain employs TRBV7-2 and TRBJ1-5; no clear D. The CDR3 has 15 amino acids. CDR1 and CDR2 (germline): SGHTA, FQGNSA. The V gene lost 5 bases and the J gene lost 0 bases, with 11 bases spanning the gap. In DNA, the CDR3 is TGTGCCAGCAGCCCAAGGTCGTATAGCAATCAGCCCCAGCATTTT. Translated: CASSPRSYSNQPQHF.